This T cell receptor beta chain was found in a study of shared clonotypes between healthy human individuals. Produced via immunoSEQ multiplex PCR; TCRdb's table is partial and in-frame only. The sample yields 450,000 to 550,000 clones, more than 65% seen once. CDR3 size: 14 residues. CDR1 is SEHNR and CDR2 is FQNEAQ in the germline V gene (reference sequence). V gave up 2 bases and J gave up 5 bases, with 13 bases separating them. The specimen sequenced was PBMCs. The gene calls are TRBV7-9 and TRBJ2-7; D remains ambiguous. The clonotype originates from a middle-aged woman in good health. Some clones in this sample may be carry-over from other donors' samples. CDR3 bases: TGTGCCAGCAGCTTAACGAATTTGCGTCACGAGCAGTACTTC. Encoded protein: CASSLTNLRHEQYF.